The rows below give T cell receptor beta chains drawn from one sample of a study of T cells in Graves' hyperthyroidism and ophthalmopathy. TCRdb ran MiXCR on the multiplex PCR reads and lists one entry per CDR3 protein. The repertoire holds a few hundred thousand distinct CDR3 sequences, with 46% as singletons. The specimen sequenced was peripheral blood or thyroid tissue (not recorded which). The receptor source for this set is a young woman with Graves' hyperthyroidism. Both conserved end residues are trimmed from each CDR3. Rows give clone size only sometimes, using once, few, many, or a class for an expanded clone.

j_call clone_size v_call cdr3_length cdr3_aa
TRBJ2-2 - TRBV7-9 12 ASGMGGDTGELF
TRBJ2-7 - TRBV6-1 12 ASSYPEASHLQY
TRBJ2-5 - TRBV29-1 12 SVRGGPGGETQY
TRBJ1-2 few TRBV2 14 ASRGDRGSSSYGYT
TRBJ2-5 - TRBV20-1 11 SASSTPQGPQY
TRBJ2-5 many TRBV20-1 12 SVKIPGLVTAQY
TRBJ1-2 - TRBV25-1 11 ASKDGTNYGYT
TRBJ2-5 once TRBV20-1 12 SASGRNSQETQY
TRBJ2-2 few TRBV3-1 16 ASSQDPLVGRVTGELF
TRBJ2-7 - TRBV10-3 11 AISVSSGDEQY
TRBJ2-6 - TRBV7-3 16 ASSQGRQGNTGANVLT
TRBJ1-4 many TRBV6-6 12 ASSYGRIGEKLF
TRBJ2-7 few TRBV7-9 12 ASSLLDRPYEQY
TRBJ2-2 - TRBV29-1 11 SQATGNTGELF
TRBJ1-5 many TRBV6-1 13 ASSEGQASYQPQH
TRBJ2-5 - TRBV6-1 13 ASSSTGYTGETQY
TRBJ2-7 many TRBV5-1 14 ASSPRLAGGSYEQY
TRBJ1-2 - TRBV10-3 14 AINQPGQGVNYGYT
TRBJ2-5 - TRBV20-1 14 SARPGQGGVQETQY
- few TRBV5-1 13 ASSLASGIYNEQF
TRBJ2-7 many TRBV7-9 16 ASSLRAGGKDIVYEQY
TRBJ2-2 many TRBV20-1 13 SAINSGSGTGELF
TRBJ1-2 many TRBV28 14 ASSSSGLGGRGGYT
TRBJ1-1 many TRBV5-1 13 ASSYSDSLNTEAF
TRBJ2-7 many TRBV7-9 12 ASSLAVGINEQY
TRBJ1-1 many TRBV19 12 ASSAGGGHTEAF
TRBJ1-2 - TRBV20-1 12 SAKSRDSSYGYT
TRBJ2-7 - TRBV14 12 ASSHRGAIYEQY
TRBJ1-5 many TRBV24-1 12 ATSDTTGSQPQH
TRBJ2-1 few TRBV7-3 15 ASSLKAGLAGANEQF
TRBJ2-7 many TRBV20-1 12 SATKPGRPGEQY
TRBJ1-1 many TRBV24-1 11 ATSGGQGLQAF
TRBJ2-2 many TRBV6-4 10 ASSEGTGELF
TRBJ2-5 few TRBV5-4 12 ASSFSGLPETQY
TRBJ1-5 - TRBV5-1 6 ASSLMV
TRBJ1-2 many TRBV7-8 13 ASSSSRDRAYGYT
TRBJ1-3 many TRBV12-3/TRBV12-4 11 ASSLRGTGTIY
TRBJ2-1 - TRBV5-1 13 ASSLAWTGFNEQF
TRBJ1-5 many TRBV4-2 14 ASSQDLGAGGRPQH
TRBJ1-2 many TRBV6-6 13 ASSYPTRGDYGYT
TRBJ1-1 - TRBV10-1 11 AITGSQNTEAF
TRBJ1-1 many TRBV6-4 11 ASSPVGNTEAF
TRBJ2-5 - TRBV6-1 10 ATTGREETQY
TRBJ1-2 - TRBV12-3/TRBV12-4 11 ASALGANYGYT
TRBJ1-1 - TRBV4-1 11 ASSPSSFAEAS
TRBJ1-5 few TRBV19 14 ASSMVGRYSNQPQH
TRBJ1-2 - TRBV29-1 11 SVGTGTNYGYT
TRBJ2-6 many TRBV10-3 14 AISVREGLGANVLT
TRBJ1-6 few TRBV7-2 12 ASSSYRGNSPLH
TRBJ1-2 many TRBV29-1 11 SVDSGHGGGYT
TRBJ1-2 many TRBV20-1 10 SAKTDNYGYT
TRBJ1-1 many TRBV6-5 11 ASRISGGHFAF
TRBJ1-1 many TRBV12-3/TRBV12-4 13 ASSWDSNLNTEAF
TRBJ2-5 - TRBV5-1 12 ASRGGSVTDTQY
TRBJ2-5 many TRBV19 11 ASSIGSQETQY